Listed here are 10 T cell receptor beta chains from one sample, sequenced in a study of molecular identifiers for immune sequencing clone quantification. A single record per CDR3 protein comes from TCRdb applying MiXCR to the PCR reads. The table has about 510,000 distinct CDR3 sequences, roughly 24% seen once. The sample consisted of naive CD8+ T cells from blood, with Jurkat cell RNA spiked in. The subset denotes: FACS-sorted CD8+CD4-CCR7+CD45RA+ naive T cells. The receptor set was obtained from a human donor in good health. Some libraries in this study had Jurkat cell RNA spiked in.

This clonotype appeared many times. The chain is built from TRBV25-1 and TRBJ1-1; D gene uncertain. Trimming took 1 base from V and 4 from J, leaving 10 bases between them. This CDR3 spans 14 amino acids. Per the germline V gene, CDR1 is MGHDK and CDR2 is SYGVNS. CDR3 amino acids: CASSEFGTATEAFF. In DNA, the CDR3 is TGTGCCAGCAGTGAATTCGGCACGGCCACTGAAGCTTTCTTT.

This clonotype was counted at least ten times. CDR3 region: CASSILAPQGLETQYF. DNA for the CDR3: TGTGCCAGCAGTATCCTAGCGCCACAAGGTCTGGAGACCCAGTACTTC. The chain uses TRBV27 and TRBJ2-5; possibly TRBD2 for D (6 bases). V lost 5 bases, J lost 5 bases, and 21 bases lay in between. The CDR3 is made up of 16 amino acids. Germline CDR1 is MNHEY and CDR2 is SMNVEV (reference sequence).

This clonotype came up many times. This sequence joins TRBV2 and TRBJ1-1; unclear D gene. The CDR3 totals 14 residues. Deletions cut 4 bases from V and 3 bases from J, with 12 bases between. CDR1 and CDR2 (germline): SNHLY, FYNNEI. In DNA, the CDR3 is TGTGCCAGCAGTGTATATCTGGTGGACACTGAAGCTTTCTTT. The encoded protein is CASSVYLVDTEAFF.

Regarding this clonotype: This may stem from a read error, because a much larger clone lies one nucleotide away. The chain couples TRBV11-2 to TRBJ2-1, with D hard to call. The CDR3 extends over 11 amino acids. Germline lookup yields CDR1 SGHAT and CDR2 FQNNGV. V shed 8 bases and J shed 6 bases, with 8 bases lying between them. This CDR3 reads CASEEFNEQFF. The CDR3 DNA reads TGTGCCAGCGAGGAGTTCAATGAGCAGTTCTTC.

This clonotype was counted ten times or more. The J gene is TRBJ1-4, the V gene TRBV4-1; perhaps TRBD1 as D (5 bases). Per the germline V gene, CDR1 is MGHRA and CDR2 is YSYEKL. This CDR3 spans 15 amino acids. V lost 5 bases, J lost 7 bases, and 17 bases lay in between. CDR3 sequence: CASSKWWGEAEKLFF. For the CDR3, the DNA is TGCGCCAGCAGCAAATGGTGGGGGGAGGCTGAAAAACTGTTTTTT.

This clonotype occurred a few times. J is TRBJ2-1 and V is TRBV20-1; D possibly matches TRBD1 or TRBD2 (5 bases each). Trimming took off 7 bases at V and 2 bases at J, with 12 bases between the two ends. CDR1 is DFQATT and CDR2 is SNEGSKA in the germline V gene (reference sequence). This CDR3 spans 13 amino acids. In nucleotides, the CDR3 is TGCAGTGTTCCCGGGACGACCTACAATGAGCAGTTCTTC. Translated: CSVPGTTYNEQFF.

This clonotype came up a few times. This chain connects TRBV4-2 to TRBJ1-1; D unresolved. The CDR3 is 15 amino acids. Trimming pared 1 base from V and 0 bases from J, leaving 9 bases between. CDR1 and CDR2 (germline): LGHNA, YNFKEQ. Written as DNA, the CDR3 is TGTGCCAGCAGCCAAGCGCAGACTATGAACACTGAAGCTTTCTTT. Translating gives CASSQAQTMNTEAFF.

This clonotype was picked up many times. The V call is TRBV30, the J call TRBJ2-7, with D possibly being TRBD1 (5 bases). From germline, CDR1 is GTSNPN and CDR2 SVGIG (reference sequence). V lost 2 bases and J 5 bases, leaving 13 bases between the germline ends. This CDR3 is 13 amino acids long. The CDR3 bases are TGTGCCTGGAGTACAGGACCGGGCAACGAGCAGTACTTC. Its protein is CAWSTGPGNEQYF.

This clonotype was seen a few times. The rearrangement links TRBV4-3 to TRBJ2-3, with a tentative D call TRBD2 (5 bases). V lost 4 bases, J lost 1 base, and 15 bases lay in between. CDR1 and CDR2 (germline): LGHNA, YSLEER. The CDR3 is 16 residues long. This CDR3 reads CASSPGLDVGTDTQYF. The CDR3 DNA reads TGCGCCAGCAGCCCCGGACTGGATGTGGGCACAGATACGCAGTATTTT.

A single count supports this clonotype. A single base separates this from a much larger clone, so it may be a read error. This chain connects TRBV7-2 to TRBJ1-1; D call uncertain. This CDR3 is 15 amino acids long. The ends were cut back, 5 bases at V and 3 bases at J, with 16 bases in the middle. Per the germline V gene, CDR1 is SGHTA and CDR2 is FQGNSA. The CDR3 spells CASSTLAGKDTEAFF. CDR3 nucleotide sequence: TGTGCCAGCAGCACCCTAGCAGGAAAAGACACTGAAGCTTTCTTT.